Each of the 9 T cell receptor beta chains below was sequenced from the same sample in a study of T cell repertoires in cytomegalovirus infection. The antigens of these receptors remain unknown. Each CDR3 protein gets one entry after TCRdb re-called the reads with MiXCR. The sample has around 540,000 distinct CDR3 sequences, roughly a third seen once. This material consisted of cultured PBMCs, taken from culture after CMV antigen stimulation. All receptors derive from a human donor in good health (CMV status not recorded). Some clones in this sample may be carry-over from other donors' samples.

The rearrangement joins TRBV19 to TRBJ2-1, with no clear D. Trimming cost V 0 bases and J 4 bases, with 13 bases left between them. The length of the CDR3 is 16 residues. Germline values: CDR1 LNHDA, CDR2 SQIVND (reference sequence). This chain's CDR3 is CASSIDKSGSYNEQFF. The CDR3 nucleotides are TGTGCCAGTAGTATAGACAAATCCGGGTCTTACAATGAGCAGTTCTTC. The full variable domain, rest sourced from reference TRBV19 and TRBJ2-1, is DGGITQSPKYLFRKEGQNVTLSCEQNLNHDAMYWYRQDPGQGLRLIYYSQIVNDFQKGDIAEGYSVSREKKESFPLTVTSAQKNPTAFYLCASSIDKSGSYNEQFFGPGTRLTVL.

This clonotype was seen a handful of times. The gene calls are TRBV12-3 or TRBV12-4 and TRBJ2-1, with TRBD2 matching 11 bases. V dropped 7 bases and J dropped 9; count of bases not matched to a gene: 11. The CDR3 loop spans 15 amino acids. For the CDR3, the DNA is TGTGCCAGCATTCTTAGCGGGAGGGCGGCGGGTGAGCAGTTCTTC. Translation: CASILSGRAAGEQFF.

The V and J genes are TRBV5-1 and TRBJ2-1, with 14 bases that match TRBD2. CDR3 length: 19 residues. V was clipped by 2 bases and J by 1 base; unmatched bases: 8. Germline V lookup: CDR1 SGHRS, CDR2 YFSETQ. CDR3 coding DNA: TGCGCCAGCAGCTTAACGACTAGCGGGAGGGCTCGGTCCTACAATGAGCAGTTCTTC. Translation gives CASSLTTSGRARSYNEQFF. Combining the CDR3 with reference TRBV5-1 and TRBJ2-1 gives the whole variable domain KAGVTQTPRYLIKTRGQQVTLSCSPISGHRSVSWYQQTPGQGLQFLFEYFSETQRNKGNFPGRFSGRQFSNSRSEMNVSTLELGDSALYLCASSLTTSGRARSYNEQFFGPGTRLTVL.

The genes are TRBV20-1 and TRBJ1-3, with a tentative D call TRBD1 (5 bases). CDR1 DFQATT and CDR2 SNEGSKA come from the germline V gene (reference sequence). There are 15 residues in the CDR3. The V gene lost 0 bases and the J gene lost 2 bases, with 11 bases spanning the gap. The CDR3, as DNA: TGCAGTGCTAGAGATTCTTTGACAGCTGGAAACACCATATATTTT. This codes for CSARDSLTAGNTIYF.

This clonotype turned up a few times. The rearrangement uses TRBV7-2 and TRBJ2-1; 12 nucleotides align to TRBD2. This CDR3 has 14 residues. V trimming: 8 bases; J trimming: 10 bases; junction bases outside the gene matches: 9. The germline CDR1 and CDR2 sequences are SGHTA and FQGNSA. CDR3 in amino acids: CASRTTSGSLEQFF. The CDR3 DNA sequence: TGTGCCAGCCGAACGACTAGCGGGAGTCTGGAGCAGTTCTTC.

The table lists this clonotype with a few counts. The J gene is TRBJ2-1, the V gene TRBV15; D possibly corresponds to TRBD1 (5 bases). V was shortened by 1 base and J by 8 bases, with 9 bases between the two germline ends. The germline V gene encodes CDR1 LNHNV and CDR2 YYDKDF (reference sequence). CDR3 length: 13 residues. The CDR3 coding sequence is TGTGCCACCAGCAGAGGTACACAGGATGAGCAGTTCTTC. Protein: CATSRGTQDEQFF.

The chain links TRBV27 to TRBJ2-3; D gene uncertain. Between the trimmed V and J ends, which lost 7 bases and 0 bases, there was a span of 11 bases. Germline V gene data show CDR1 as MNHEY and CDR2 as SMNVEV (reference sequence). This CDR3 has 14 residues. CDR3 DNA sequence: TGTGCCAGCAATGAACTCACTAGCACAGATACGCAGTATTTT. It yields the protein CASNELTSTDTQYF.

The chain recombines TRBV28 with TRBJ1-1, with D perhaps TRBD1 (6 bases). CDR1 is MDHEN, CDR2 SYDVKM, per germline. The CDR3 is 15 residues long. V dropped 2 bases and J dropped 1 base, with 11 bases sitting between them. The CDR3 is CASSLQGMGNTEAFF. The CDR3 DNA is TGTGCCAGCAGTTTACAGGGGATGGGGAACACTGAAGCTTTCTTT.

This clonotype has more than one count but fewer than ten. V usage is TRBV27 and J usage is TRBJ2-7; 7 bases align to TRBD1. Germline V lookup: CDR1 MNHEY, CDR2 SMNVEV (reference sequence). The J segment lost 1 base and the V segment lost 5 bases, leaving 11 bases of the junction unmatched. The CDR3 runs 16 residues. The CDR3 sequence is CASSPYRGISSYEQYV. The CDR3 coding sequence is TGTGCCAGCAGTCCCTACAGGGGAATTTCGTCCTACGAGCAGTACGTC.